The TCR beta chain under discussion was sequenced for a study of cytomegalovirus exposure and HLA in healthy donors. The germline V gene has CDR1 MNHNS and CDR2 SASEGT. With 0 bases removed from V and 9 bases from J, the gap between germline ends came to 16 bases. The CDR3 loop spans 15 amino acids. PCR was performed using 60 Vbeta and 13 Jbeta primers. Assay: immunoSEQ multiplex PCR; the TCRdb copy retains only in-frame clones and omits some. The table shows around 67,000 clones, with 75% to 85% occurring only once. This sequence originates from a man between 18 and 35 years old in good health and CMV-seropositive. Material: PBMCs. This chain links TRBV6-1 with TRBJ2-3; no definite D call. CDR3 sequence reads: CASSEARYPSETQYF. The CDR3, as DNA: TGTGCCAGCAGTGAAGCGCGATACCCCTCGGAGACGCAGTATTTT.